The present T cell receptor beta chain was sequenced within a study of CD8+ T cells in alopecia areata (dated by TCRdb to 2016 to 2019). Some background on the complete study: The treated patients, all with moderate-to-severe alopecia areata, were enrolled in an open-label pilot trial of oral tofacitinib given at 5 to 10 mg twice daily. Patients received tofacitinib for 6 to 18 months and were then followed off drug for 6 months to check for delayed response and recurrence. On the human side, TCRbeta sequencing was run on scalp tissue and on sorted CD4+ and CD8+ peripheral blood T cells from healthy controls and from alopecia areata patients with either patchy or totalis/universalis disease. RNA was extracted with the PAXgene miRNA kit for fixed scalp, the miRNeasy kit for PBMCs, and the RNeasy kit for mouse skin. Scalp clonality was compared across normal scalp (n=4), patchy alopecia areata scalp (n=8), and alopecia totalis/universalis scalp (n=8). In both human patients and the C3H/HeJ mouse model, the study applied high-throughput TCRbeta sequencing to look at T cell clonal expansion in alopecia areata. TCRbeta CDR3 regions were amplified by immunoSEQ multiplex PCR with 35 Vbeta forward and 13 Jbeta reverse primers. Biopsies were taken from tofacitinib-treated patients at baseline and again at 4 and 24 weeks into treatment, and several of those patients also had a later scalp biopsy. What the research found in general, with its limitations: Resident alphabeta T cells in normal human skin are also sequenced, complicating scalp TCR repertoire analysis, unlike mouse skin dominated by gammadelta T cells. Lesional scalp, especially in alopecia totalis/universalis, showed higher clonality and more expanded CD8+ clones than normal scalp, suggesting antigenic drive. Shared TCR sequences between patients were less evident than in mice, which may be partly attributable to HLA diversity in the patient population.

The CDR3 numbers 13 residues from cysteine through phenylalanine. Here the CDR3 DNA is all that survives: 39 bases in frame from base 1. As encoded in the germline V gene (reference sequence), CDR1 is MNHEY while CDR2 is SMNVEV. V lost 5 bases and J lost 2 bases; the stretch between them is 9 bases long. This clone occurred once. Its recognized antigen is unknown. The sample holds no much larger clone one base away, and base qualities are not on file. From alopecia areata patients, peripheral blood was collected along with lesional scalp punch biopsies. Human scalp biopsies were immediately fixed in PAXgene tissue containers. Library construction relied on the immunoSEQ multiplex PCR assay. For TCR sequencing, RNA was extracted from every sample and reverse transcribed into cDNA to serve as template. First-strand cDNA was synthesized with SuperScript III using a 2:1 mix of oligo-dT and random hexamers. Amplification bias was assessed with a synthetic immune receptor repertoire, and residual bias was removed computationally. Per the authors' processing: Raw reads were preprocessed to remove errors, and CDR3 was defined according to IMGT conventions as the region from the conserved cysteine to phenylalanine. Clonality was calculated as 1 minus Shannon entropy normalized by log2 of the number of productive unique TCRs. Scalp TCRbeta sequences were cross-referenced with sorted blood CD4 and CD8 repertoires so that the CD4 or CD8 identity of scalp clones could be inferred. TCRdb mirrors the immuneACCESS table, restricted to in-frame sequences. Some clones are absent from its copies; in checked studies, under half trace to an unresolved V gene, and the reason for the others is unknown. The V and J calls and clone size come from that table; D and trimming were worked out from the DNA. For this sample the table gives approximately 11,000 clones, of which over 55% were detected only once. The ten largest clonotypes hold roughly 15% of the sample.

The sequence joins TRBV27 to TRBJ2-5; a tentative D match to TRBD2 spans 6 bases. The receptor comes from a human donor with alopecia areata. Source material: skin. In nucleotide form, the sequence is TGTGCCAGCAGTCGGGACTCACAAGAGACCCAGTACTTC. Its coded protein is CASSRDSQETQYF.